A single sample is the source of the 5 T cell receptor beta chains below, sequenced in a study of CD8 T cells in ankylosing spondylitis. TCRdb reprocessed the 5' RACE reads via MiXCR and lists one record per CDR3 protein. This sample has 250,000 to 400,000 distinct CDR3 sequences, with about 9.9% found just once. Sequences were obtained from blood, either unsorted or a sorted T cell fraction (not recorded which). These receptor sequences come from a female donor with ankylosing spondylitis or in good health (not recorded which).

This chain connects TRBV13 to TRBJ2-7, with D possibly being TRBD2 (5 bases). V was trimmed by 4 bases and J by 5 bases, leaving 12 bases between them. Germline loops: CDR1 PRHDT, CDR2 FYEKMQ (reference sequence). The CDR3 is 13 amino acids. CDR3 nucleotides: TGTGCCAGCAGCTCAATCCGAGGGCACGAGCAGTACTTC. This translates into CASSSIRGHEQYF.

This clonotype was counted ten times or more. The chain uses TRBV20-1 and TRBJ2-7; 7 nucleotides align to TRBD2. This CDR3 spans 18 amino acids. From germline, CDR1 is DFQATT and CDR2 SNEGSKA (reference sequence). Losses at the gene ends were 2 bases for V and 0 bases for J; bases not matched to a gene: 16. The CDR3 DNA is TGCAGTGCTAGACCCCAGCGGGACTATAAACTTAGCTCCTACGAGCAGTACTTC. Protein sequence: CSARPQRDYKLSSYEQYF.

Many counts were recorded for this clonotype. The chain uses TRBV5-8 and TRBJ2-7; no reliable D call. Germline loops: CDR1 SGHTS, CDR2 YDEGEE. This CDR3 comprises 15 residues. Trimming stripped 1 base from V and 1 base from J, with 12 bases between. The CDR3 reads CASSLSFSYSYEQYF. CDR3 DNA sequence: TGTGCCAGCAGCTTGAGTTTTTCGTATTCCTACGAGCAGTACTTC.

The chain is built from TRBV11-2 and TRBJ2-2; D possibly corresponds to TRBD2 (6 bases). Between the trimmed V and J ends, which lost 2 bases and 6 bases, there was a span of 13 bases. The CDR3 covers 15 residues. Germline CDR1 reads SGHAT; CDR2 reads FQNNGV. CDR3 nucleotide sequence: TGTGCCAGCAGCTTAAGGCGGGACCAGGCCGGGGAGCTGTTTTTT. This encodes CASSLRRDQAGELFF.

This clonotype was observed many times. The CDR3 loop is CASNKGANVLTF. The CDR3 DNA is TGTGCCAGTAACAAGGGGGCCAACGTCCTGACTTTC. The rearrangement uses TRBV28 and TRBJ2-6; D unresolved. CDR3 size: 12 residues. Germline values: CDR1 MDHEN, CDR2 SYDVKM. The ends were cut back, 9 bases at V and 4 bases at J, with 7 bases in the middle.